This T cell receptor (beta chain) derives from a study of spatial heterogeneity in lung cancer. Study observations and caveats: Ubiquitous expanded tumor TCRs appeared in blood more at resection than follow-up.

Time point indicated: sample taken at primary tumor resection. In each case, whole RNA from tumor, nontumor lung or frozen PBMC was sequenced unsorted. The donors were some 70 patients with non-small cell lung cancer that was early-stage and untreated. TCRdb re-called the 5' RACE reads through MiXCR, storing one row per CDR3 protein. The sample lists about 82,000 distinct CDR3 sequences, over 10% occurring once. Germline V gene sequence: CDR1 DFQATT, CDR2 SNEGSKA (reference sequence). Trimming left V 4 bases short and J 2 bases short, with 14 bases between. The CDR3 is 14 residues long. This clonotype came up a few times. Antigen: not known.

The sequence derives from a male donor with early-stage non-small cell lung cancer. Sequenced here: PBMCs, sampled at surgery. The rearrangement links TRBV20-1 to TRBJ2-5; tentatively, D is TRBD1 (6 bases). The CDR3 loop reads CSAKIRTGQETQYF. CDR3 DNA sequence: TGCAGTGCTAAGATAAGAACAGGGCAAGAGACCCAGTACTTC.